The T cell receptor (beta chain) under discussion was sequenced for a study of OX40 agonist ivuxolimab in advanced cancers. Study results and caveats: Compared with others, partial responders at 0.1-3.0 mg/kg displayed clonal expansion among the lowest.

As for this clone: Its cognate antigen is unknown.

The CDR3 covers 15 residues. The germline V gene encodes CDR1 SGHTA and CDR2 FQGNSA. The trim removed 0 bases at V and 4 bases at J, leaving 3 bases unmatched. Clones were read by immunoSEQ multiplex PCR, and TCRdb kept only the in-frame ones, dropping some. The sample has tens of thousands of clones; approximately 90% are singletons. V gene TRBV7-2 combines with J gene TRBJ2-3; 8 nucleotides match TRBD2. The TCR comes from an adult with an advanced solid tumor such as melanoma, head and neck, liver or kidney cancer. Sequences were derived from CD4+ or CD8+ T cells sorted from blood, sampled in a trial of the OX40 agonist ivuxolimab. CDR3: CASSLAAGAADTQYF. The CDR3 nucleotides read TGTGCCAGCAGCTTAGCAGCGGGAGCGGCAGATACGCAGTATTTT.